This T cell receptor beta chain was identified in a study of blood T cell repertoires in COVID-19. On the study more broadly: Acute and convalescent COVID-19 specimens originated in the United States, Italy and Spain. T cells, B-cell-depleted T cells, or PBMCs provided the cDNA or gDNA that served as material.

The assay was immunoSEQ multiplex PCR, and TCRdb's table has in-frame clones only and misses some. The table has around 70,000 clones, about nine tenths seen once. Germline CDR1 is LGHDT and CDR2 is YNNKEL (reference sequence). The CDR3 is made up of 16 amino acids. V lost 3 bases, J lost 3 bases, and 17 bases lay in between. This TCR was sampled from a human donor in a cohort sampled during active COVID-19. The chain recombines TRBV3-1 (or the pseudogene TRBV3-2) with TRBJ2-5, with D unclear. Sequenced sample: peripheral blood. CDR3: CASSHRPAMRKETQYF. The CDR3 DNA follows: TGTGCCAGCAGCCATCGCCCGGCTATGCGGAAAGAGACCCAGTACTTC.